The 24 T cell receptor beta chains in this list originate from one sample, sequenced in a study of T cell responses to AZD1222 COVID-19 vaccine. Generated by immunoSEQ multiplex PCR, the TCRdb table keeps only in-frame clones and is missing some. The sample lists about 190,000 clones; approximately 92% were seen once. The sequences come from peripheral blood, collected on day 0 of AZD1222 vaccination. The origin of the receptors is an adult in good health.

The genes are TRBV9 and TRBJ2-7; 8 bases match TRBD1. This CDR3 contains 16 residues. The germline CDR1 and CDR2 sequences are SGDLS and YYNGEE. After removal of 3 bases from V and 0 bases from J, the junction contained 8 bases not matched to a gene. Written as DNA, the CDR3 is TGTGCCAGCAGCGCGGGTCAGGGGGCACCCTCCTACGAGCAGTACTTC. As protein: CASSAGQGAPSYEQYF. The full variable domain, its missing parts supplied by reference TRBV9 and TRBJ2-7, is DSGVTQTPKHLITATGQRVTLRCSPRSGDLSVYWYQQSLDQGLQFLIQYYNGEERAKGNILERFSAQQFPDLHSELNLSSLELGDSALYFCASSAGQGAPSYEQYFGPGTRLTVT.

The chain uses TRBV11-2 and TRBJ1-3; D remains unclear. Germline CDR1 SGHAT, CDR2 FQNNGV. The CDR3 is 17 residues long. With 0 bases removed from V and 0 bases from J, the gap between germline ends came to 12 bases. The CDR3 sequence is CASSLDGTIISGNTIYF. CDR3 DNA sequence: TGTGCCAGCAGCTTAGATGGCACCATCATCTCTGGAAACACCATATATTTT. Filled out from reference TRBV11-2 and TRBJ1-3, the complete variable domain reads EAGVAQSPRYKIIEKRQSVAFWCNPISGHATLYWYQQILGQGPKLLIQFQNNGVVDDSQLPKDRFSAERLKGVDSTLKIQPAKLEDSAVYLCASSLDGTIISGNTIYFGEGSWLTVV.

The genes are TRBV2 and TRBJ1-5; tentative D call: TRBD1 (6 bases). Trimming took off 4 bases at V and 7 bases at J, with 14 bases between the two ends. Germline loops: CDR1 SNHLY, CDR2 FYNNEI. The CDR3 has 14 amino acids. Written as DNA, the CDR3 is TGTGCCAGCAGTGGGGTGGGGGGCAGACAGCCCCAGCATTTT. It specifies CASSGVGGRQPQHF.

The count of this clone is one. The chain combines TRBV19 with TRBJ1-1; D not certain. This CDR3 is 14 amino acids long. Trimming cost V 4 bases and J 1 base, with 10 bases left between them. Germline V gives CDR1 LNHDA, CDR2 SQIVND (reference sequence). The chain's CDR3 is CASSTSGRNTEAFF. The CDR3 coding sequence is TGTGCCAGTAGTACCTCTGGACGGAACACTGAAGCTTTCTTT.

There are a few counts of this clone. The genes are TRBV2 and TRBJ1-3; unclear D gene. Germline CDR1 and CDR2: SNHLY and FYNNEI. Trimming took 4 bases from V and 0 from J, leaving 7 bases between them. CDR3 length equals 14 residues. The CDR3 here is CASSAGSSGNTIYF. Here the CDR3 DNA reads TGTGCCAGCAGTGCGGGTTCCTCTGGAAACACCATATATTTT.

The J gene is TRBJ2-3, the V gene TRBV5-4, with D maybe TRBD2 (5 bases). CDR1 and CDR2 (germline): SGHNT, YYREEE (reference sequence). CDR3 length equals 14 residues. V was pared by 0 bases and J by 0 bases, with 5 bases between. This CDR3 reads CASSLGTSTDTQYF. The CDR3 nucleotides are TGTGCCAGCAGCTTGGGGACTAGCACAGATACGCAGTATTTT. The whole variable domain, remainder taken from reference TRBV5-4 and TRBJ2-3, is ETGVTQSPTHLIKTRGQQVTLRCSSQSGHNTVSWYQQALGQGPQFIFQYYREEENGRGNFPPRFSGLQFPNYSSELNVNALELDDSALYLCASSLGTSTDTQYFGPGTRLTVL.

V is TRBV24-1 and J is TRBJ2-3; 7 bases match TRBD2. This CDR3 spans 14 amino acids. Germline V gene sequence: CDR1 KGHDR, CDR2 SFDVKD. After removal of 8 bases from V and 3 bases from J, the junction contained 7 bases not matched to a gene. CDR3 amino acids: CATKPGGGTDTQYF. Here the CDR3 DNA reads TGTGCCACCAAACCTGGGGGGGGTACAGATACGCAGTATTTT.

This rearrangement joins TRBV27 to TRBJ1-1; unclear D gene. CDR1 is MNHEY, CDR2 SMNVEV, per germline (reference sequence). V lost 4 bases to trimming and J lost 5 bases, with 14 bases between them. This CDR3 comprises 14 residues. The CDR3 spells CASSSEVGITEAFF. The DNA for the CDR3 is TGTGCCAGCAGTTCCGAGGTGGGGATAACTGAAGCTTTCTTT.

The chain uses TRBV6-6 and TRBJ2-7, with TRBD2 matching 9 bases. From germline, CDR1 is MNHNY and CDR2 SVGAGI (reference sequence). This CDR3 comprises 15 residues. The junction had 7 bases not matched to a gene; V was cut back by 2 bases and J by 5 bases. In DNA form, the CDR3 reads TGTGCCAGCAGTTACCTCCAAGCGGGGGGAGACGAGCAGTACTTC. Amino acids: CASSYLQAGGDEQYF.

The chain employs TRBV3-1 (or the pseudogene TRBV3-2) and TRBJ1-6; 7 bases align to TRBD1. V lost 6 bases to trimming and J lost 8 bases; unmatched junction nucleotides: 16. CDR1 and CDR2 (germline): LGHDT, YNNKEL (reference sequence). The CDR3 is 17 amino acids. CDR3 protein: CASSLDRARIFDSPLHF. The CDR3 DNA sequence: TGTGCCAGCAGTCTTGACAGGGCCCGAATATTTGATTCACCCCTCCACTTT.

The chain employs TRBV19 and TRBJ1-6, with 12 bases lining up with TRBD1. Germline V lookup: CDR1 LNHDA, CDR2 SQIVND (reference sequence). The CDR3 loop spans 12 amino acids. The J segment lost 12 bases and the V segment lost 10 bases, leaving 4 bases of the junction unmatched. The CDR3 loop is CATGTGGEPLHF. The CDR3 DNA follows: TGTGCCACCGGGACAGGGGGCGAACCCCTCCACTTT.

This clone was seen only once. The chain carries TRBV7-2 and TRBJ2-7; D might be TRBD2 (5 bases). The V end was cut by 4 bases, the J end by 1 base, with 11 bases between. The V gene's germline CDR1 is SGHTA and CDR2 FQGNSA. There are 14 residues in the CDR3. CDR3 sequence reads: CASSSAGGSYEQYF. Here the CDR3 DNA reads TGTGCCAGCAGCTCCGCCGGAGGATCCTACGAGCAGTACTTC.

The rearrangement links TRBV5-1 to TRBJ1-2; D is possibly TRBD1 (5 bases). The CDR3 runs to 13 residues. Germline lookup yields CDR1 SGHRS and CDR2 YFSETQ. Trimming removed 5 bases from V and 6 bases from J, with 14 bases in between. CDR3 bases: TGCGCCAGCAGTCCCGAGGGGTATCATGGCTACACCTTC. Its protein is CASSPEGYHGYTF. Drawing the rest from reference TRBV5-1 and TRBJ1-2, the complete variable domain is KAGVTQTPRYLIKTRGQQVTLSCSPISGHRSVSWYQQTPGQGLQFLFEYFSETQRNKGNFPGRFSGRQFSNSRSEMNVSTLELGDSALYLCASSPEGYHGYTFGSGTRLTVV.

The gene calls are TRBV19 and TRBJ1-1; D perhaps matches TRBD1 (5 bases). This CDR3 comprises 15 residues. The germline V gene has CDR1 LNHDA and CDR2 SQIVND (reference sequence). Trimming removed 10 bases at V and 0 bases at J, with 18 bases between. The CDR3 DNA reads TGTGCCACCCTTAGGGACTGGGGGTTGAACACTGAAGCTTTCTTT. Translated, it gives CATLRDWGLNTEAFF.

V and J are TRBV9 and TRBJ2-1; 12 nucleotides line up with TRBD2. The CDR3 spans 17 residues. V was pared by 3 bases and J by 3 bases, with 7 bases of the junction left unmatched. CDR1 is SGDLS and CDR2 is YYNGEE in the germline V gene. CDR3 amino acids: CASSANLAGGDYNEQFF. CDR3 coding DNA: TGTGCCAGCAGCGCGAACCTAGCGGGGGGGGACTACAATGAGCAGTTCTTC. The variable domain in full, with the rest retrieved from reference TRBV9 and TRBJ2-1, is DSGVTQTPKHLITATGQRVTLRCSPRSGDLSVYWYQQSLDQGLQFLIQYYNGEERAKGNILERFSAQQFPDLHSELNLSSLELGDSALYFCASSANLAGGDYNEQFFGPGTRLTVL.

This clone was counted only a few times. The chain employs TRBV15 and TRBJ1-2; no clear D gene. V was clipped by 1 base and J by 4 bases, with 4 bases between them. The length of the CDR3 is 12 residues. CDR1 and CDR2 (germline): LNHNV, YYDKDF (reference sequence). CDR3 loop: CATSRGSYGYTF. CDR3 nucleotide sequence: TGTGCCACCAGCAGAGGAAGCTATGGCTACACCTTC.

This chain links TRBV2 with TRBJ1-2; tentatively, D is TRBD1 (6 bases). CDR1 SNHLY and CDR2 FYNNEI come from the germline V gene. Trimming took off 4 bases at V and 5 bases at J, with 11 bases between the two ends. The CDR3 spans 13 residues. The CDR3 spells CASSGGAEYGYTF. CDR3 DNA sequence: TGTGCCAGCAGTGGGGGGGCGGAATATGGCTACACCTTC.

This sequence joins TRBV7-9 and TRBJ1-2; possibly TRBD1 for D (6 bases). The CDR3 spans 12 residues. Trimming removed 11 bases from V and 6 bases from J, with 16 bases in between. Germline CDR1 is SEHNR and CDR2 is FQNEAQ (reference sequence). CDR3 DNA sequence: TGTGCCGGCGAGGACAGCTTCGATGGCTACACCTTC. Translation gives CAGEDSFDGYTF.

The chain carries TRBV5-8 and TRBJ2-5, with unresolved D. Trimming left V 0 bases short and J 6 bases short, with 15 bases between. CDR1 is SGHTS, CDR2 YDEGEE, per germline. The CDR3 extends over 15 amino acids. CDR3: CASSLGHSLQQTQYF. The DNA for the CDR3 is TGTGCCAGCAGCTTGGGTCATAGCCTCCAGCAGACCCAGTACTTC.

The V call is TRBV6-5, the J call TRBJ2-1; 8 bases agree with TRBD1. The junction had 6 bases not matched to a gene; V was cut back by 6 bases and J by 5 bases. The CDR3 loop spans 14 amino acids. Looked up from germline, CDR1 is MNHEY and CDR2 is SVGAGI. CDR3 nucleotide sequence: TGTGCCAGCAGCGGGACAGGTCCACACAATGAGCAGTTCTTC. Translation gives CASSGTGPHNEQFF.

The chain combines TRBV6-5 with TRBJ1-1; the D gene is possibly TRBD1 (5 bases). V lost 5 bases and J 1 base, leaving 11 bases between the germline ends. Germline-derived CDR1 and CDR2 are MNHEY and SVGAGI. The CDR3 length is 14 residues. As DNA, the CDR3 is TGTGCCAGCAGTCTCAGGGTTGCGAACACTGAAGCTTTCTTT. This sequence encodes CASSLRVANTEAFF.

The rearrangement links TRBV4-2 to TRBJ1-4; 7 bases line up with TRBD1. CDR1 LGHNA and CDR2 YNFKEQ come from the germline V gene. This CDR3 is built from 15 residues. Trimming cost V 3 bases and J 2 bases; bases outside gene matches: 3. CDR3 protein: CASSHTGETNEKLFF. The CDR3 nucleotides are TGTGCCAGCAGCCATACAGGGGAGACTAATGAAAAACTGTTTTTT.

J is TRBJ2-5 and V is TRBV6-5; tentatively, D is TRBD1 (7 bases). Germline CDR1 MNHEY, CDR2 SVGAGI. The CDR3 length is 14 residues. V was clipped by 6 bases and J by 2 bases, with 13 bases between them. The CDR3 sequence is CASREGTAQETQYF. In DNA, the CDR3 is TGTGCCAGCAGGGAGGGGACAGCACAAGAGACCCAGTACTTC.

A remark on this clone: Distinct nucleotide sequences in the sample also encode this CDR3. The V gene is TRBV2, the J gene TRBJ2-3; D uncertain. CDR3 length: 12 amino acids. The V gene lost 3 bases and the J gene lost 1 base, with 2 bases spanning the gap. CDR1 and CDR2 from the germline V gene are SNHLY and FYNNEI. CDR3 nucleotide sequence: TGTGCCAGCAGTGAGGGCACAGATACGCAGTATTTT. It encodes CASSEGTDTQYF.